A single sample is the source of the 10 T cell receptor beta chains below, sequenced in a study of blood T cells in healthy people across ages. A J-beta primer mix and a sample-barcoded 5' primer were used in a second PCR of about 6 to 12 cycles. MiXCR, applied by TCRdb to the 5' RACE reads, yields one record per CDR3 protein. The sample records 1.5 million or so distinct CDR3 sequences, roughly 43% being singletons. Sequenced input: blood. The receptors shown here come from a woman younger than 30 in good health.

The chain carries TRBV11-2 and TRBJ2-7; D is unclear. Germline CDR1 reads SGHAT; CDR2 reads FQNNGV. V lost 7 bases, J lost 6 bases, and 16 bases lay in between. The CDR3 covers 13 residues. In DNA form, the CDR3 reads TGTGCCAGCACTTCCCGGGCCAGCGTCGAGCAGTACTTC. It encodes CASTSRASVEQYF.

This clonotype showed up just a few times. CDR3 sequence reads: CSARGQNRGTNEKLFF. In nucleotides, the CDR3 is TGCAGTGCTAGAGGACAAAACAGGGGAACTAATGAAAAACTGTTTTTT. The chain employs TRBV20-1 and TRBJ1-4, with TRBD1 matching 7 bases. CDR1 is DFQATT, CDR2 SNEGSKA, per germline (reference sequence). J was trimmed by 1 base and V by 1 base; bases with no gene match: 6. The CDR3 is made up of 16 amino acids.

This rearrangement joins TRBV12-3 or TRBV12-4 to TRBJ2-2, with 8 nucleotides matching TRBD1. CDR3 length: 16 amino acids. The junction had 6 bases not matched to a gene; V was cut back by 5 bases and J by 1 base. CDR3 sequence (DNA): TGTGCCAGCAGTCCCCGGGGACAGGTGAACACCGGGGAGCTGTTTTTT. It codes for CASSPRGQVNTGELFF.

The sample holds a few counts of this clonotype. The chain uses TRBV10-3 and TRBJ2-5; tentatively, D is TRBD1 (5 bases). V lost 9 bases and J lost 0, with 14 bases in between. Germline V gene sequence: CDR1 ENHRY, CDR2 SYGVKD. The CDR3 is 14 residues long. CDR3 in DNA: TGTGCCATTAGACAGAATTCGTACCAAGAGACCCAGTACTTC. Translation: CAIRQNSYQETQYF.

The rearrangement links TRBV20-1 to TRBJ2-5; 7 nucleotides agree with TRBD2. Germline V gene sequence: CDR1 DFQATT, CDR2 SNEGSKA (reference sequence). V dropped 6 bases and J dropped 11; count of bases not matched to a gene: 21. The CDR3 is 15 residues long. The CDR3 bases are TGCAGTGCCACGGGACTAAGCCGGTTCTACAATGAGCAGTACTTC. It translates to CSATGLSRFYNEQYF.

With regard to this clonotype: A junction boundary mismatches the germline segment, possibly from a read error. This chain joins TRBV27 and TRBJ1-6, with a weak D call TRBD1 (5 bases). Per the germline V gene, CDR1 is MNHEY and CDR2 is SMNVEV (reference sequence). This CDR3 is 15 amino acids long. The CDR3 DNA is TGTGCCAGCAGTCTCTGGGGCGCCTATAGTTCACCCCTCCACTTT. Its translation is CASSLWGAYSSPLHF.

V usage is TRBV20-1 and J usage is TRBJ1-1; tentative D call: TRBD1 (6 bases). The V and J ends lost 3 bases and 3 bases respectively, with 17 bases between them. Per the germline V gene, CDR1 is DFQATT and CDR2 is SNEGSKA (reference sequence). The CDR3 loop spans 15 amino acids. The CDR3 is CSASEYGGSDTEAFF. The CDR3 DNA reads as TGCAGTGCTAGTGAATATGGGGGCAGTGACACTGAAGCTTTCTTT.

In this sample, this clonotype turned up a few times. The CDR3 spells CASRLAGNTDTQYF. The CDR3 DNA is TGTGCCAGCAGACTAGCGGGGAACACAGATACGCAGTATTTT. The V gene is TRBV12-3 or TRBV12-4, the J gene TRBJ2-3; 10 bases are a match to TRBD2. The CDR3 runs 14 residues. The J segment lost 2 bases and the V segment lost 6 bases, leaving 2 bases of the junction unmatched.

The chain links TRBV5-1 to TRBJ2-5; D unclear. Trimming took off 3 bases at V and 3 bases at J, with 15 bases between the two ends. The V gene's germline CDR1 is SGHRS and CDR2 YFSETQ. The CDR3 loop spans 15 amino acids. The CDR3 nucleotides are TGCGCCAGCAGCTCCACACAAGTAGGGAAAGAGACCCAGTACTTC. Its protein is CASSSTQVGKETQYF.

The CDR3 reads CASSHGRQGGTGELFF. The DNA for the CDR3 is TGCGCCAGCAGCCACGGCCGACAGGGGGGCACCGGGGAGCTGTTTTTT. The chain employs TRBV4-1 and TRBJ2-2; 9 nucleotides align to TRBD1. This CDR3 region has 16 residues. Germline trimming cut 3 bases from V and 4 bases from J; bases unmatched to any gene: 6. Germline CDR1 reads MGHRA; CDR2 reads YSYEKL.